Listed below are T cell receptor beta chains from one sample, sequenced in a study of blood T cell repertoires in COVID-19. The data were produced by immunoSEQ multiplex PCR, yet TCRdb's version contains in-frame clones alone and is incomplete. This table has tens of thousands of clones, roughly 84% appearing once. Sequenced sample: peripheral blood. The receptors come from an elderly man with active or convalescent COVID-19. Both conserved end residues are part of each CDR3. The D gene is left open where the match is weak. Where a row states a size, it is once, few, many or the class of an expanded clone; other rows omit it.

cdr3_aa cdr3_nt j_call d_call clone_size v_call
CASSPGMNTEAFF TGTGCCAGCTCACCGGGCATGAACACTGAAGCTTTCTTT TRBJ1-1 . . TRBV18
CASSSDTGTGELFF TGTGCCAGCAGCTCTGATACAGGGACCGGGGAGCTGTTTTTT TRBJ2-2 . few TRBV5-6
CASSSGINTEAFF TGTGCCAGCAGCAGCGGGATAAACACTGAAGCTTTCTTT TRBJ1-1 . . TRBV11-2
CASSESGQGGYTF TGCGCCAGCAGTGAGTCTGGACAGGGCGGCTACACCTTC TRBJ1-2 TRBD1 . TRBV10-1
CASSLAPSGGQNTQYF TGTGCCAGCAGCTTAGCCCCTAGCGGGGGCCAAAATACGCAGTATTTT TRBJ2-3 TRBD2 . TRBV7-2
CPPSQDGGGVQETQYF TGTCCCCCCAGCCAAGACGGCGGGGGGGTCCAAGAGACCCAGTACTTC TRBJ2-5 TRBD2 . TRBV3-1/TRBV3-2
CASNVASGGSYNEQFF TGTGCCAGCAACGTCGCAAGCGGGGGTTCCTACAATGAGCAGTTCTTC TRBJ2-1 TRBD2 . TRBV7-2
CAISVDRPYNSPLHF TGTGCCATCAGTGTTGACAGACCCTATAATTCACCCCTCCACTTT TRBJ1-6 . . TRBV10-3
CAWSPRYEKLFF TGTGCTTGGAGTCCCCGTTATGAAAAACTGTTTTTT TRBJ1-4 . . TRBV30
CASSQIPGTSGNEQFF TGCGCCAGCAGCCAGATTCCCGGGACTAGCGGGAATGAGCAGTTCTTC TRBJ2-1 TRBD2 . TRBV4-3
CASSPVLAGGANEQFF TGTGCCAGCAGTCCCGTCCTAGCGGGAGGAGCGAATGAGCAGTTCTTC TRBJ2-1 TRBD2 . TRBV27
CASSYSGRETQYF TGTGCCAGCAGTTATAGCGGGAGGGAGACCCAGTACTTC TRBJ2-5 TRBD2 . TRBV6-2/TRBV6-3
CASSDPSYDRGLAKNIQYF TGTGCCAGCAGTGACCCCTCTTACGACAGGGGCCTAGCCAAAAACATTCAGTACTTC TRBJ2-4 TRBD1 . TRBV6-1
CASFLRDRGYGYTF TGTGCCAGCTTCCTCCGGGACAGGGGCTATGGCTACACCTTC TRBJ1-2 TRBD1 . TRBV6-5
CASSQTGGAAYGYTF TGTGCCAGCAGCCAAACAGGGGGCGCTGCCTATGGCTACACCTTC TRBJ1-2 TRBD1 . TRBV14
CASSLEGAISGELFF TGCGCCAGCAGCTTGGAGGGGGCTATATCTGGGGAGCTGTTTTTT TRBJ2-2 TRBD1 once TRBV5-1
CASSYFRGLEQYF TGTGCCAGCAGTTACTTTAGGGGCCTCGAGCAGTACTTC TRBJ2-7 . once TRBV6-2/TRBV6-3
CASSQERNYNEQFF TGTGCCAGCAGCCAAGAGCGGAACTACAATGAGCAGTTCTTC TRBJ2-1 . . TRBV16
CASSLVFGGTTEAFF TGCGCCAGCAGCTTGGTTTTTGGGGGGACCACTGAAGCTTTCTTT TRBJ1-1 . few TRBV5-1
CASAPSVISYEQYF TGTGCTTCAGCCCCTAGCGTCATCTCCTACGAGCAGTACTTC TRBJ2-7 . . TRBV3-1/TRBV3-2
CASSRNRGQNNYGYTF TGTGCCAGCTCACGAAACAGGGGCCAGAATAACTATGGCTACACCTTC TRBJ1-2 TRBD1 . TRBV18
CASSPTSGRAYGGELFF TGTGCCAGCAGCCCGACTAGCGGGAGGGCCTATGGCGGGGAGCTGTTTTTT TRBJ2-2 TRBD2 . TRBV5-8
CASSRGAGTDTQYF TGTGCCAGCAGCCGAGGAGCGGGCACAGATACGCAGTATTTT TRBJ2-3 . . TRBV3-1/TRBV3-2
CASSYSRDSYGYTF TGTGCCAGCAGTTACTCACGGGACTCCTATGGCTACACCTTC TRBJ1-2 . . TRBV6-6
CASSLDRGGYGYTF TGTGCCAGCAGCTTGGACAGGGGAGGATATGGCTACACCTTC TRBJ1-2 TRBD1 . TRBV5-6
CASSQDQGRGSPLHF TGTGCCAGCAGCCAAGATCAAGGGAGGGGGTCACCCCTCCACTTT TRBJ1-6 . . TRBV3-1/TRBV3-2
CASSQEAVGRGAAYNYEQYF TGCGCCAGCAGCCAAGAGGCCGTCGGGAGGGGGGCCGCATATAACTACGAGCAGTACTTC TRBJ2-7 TRBD2 . TRBV4-1
CASRAGQSPSYEQYF TGTGCCAGCAGGGCAGGACAGTCACCTTCCTACGAGCAGTACTTC TRBJ2-7 . . TRBV6-5
CASSSLLTDTQYF TGTGCCAGCTCATCCCTTCTGACAGATACGCAGTATTTT TRBJ2-3 . . TRBV18
CATYVQGSYEQYF TGTGCCACCTATGTCCAGGGCTCCTACGAGCAGTACTTC TRBJ2-7 . . TRBV28
CASSYRDTQYF TGTGCCAGCAGTTATCGAGATACGCAGTATTTT TRBJ2-3 . . TRBV6-5
CASSFSGSIYGYTF TGTGCCAGCAGCTTTTCCGGTTCGATCTATGGCTACACCTTC TRBJ1-2 . . TRBV7-9
CASSSSGTAAQHF TGTGCCAGCAGTTCGTCAGGGACTGCAGCCCAGCATTTT TRBJ1-5 . . TRBV6-2/TRBV6-3
CASSQDAGGTRYGYTF TGCGCCAGCAGCCAAGATGCGGGGGGGACCAGATATGGCTACACCTTC TRBJ1-2 . . TRBV4-1
CASLTGFNQPQHF TGTGCCAGTCTGACAGGATTCAATCAGCCCCAGCATTTT TRBJ1-5 . few TRBV28
CASSFAAGTGRGYTF TGTGCCAGCAGCTTCGCCGCCGGGACAGGGAGAGGCTACACCTTC TRBJ1-2 TRBD1 . TRBV5-5
CASSVVATGGLDTQYF TGTGCCAGCAGCGTAGTTGCGACAGGGGGTCTTGATACGCAGTATTTT TRBJ2-3 TRBD1 . TRBV9
CASRQPGGSSYNSPLHF TGTGCCAGCCGACAACCCGGGGGGAGCTCCTATAATTCACCCCTCCACTTT TRBJ1-6 . . TRBV11-2
CASTTGTLYEQYF TGTGCCAGCACCACAGGGACACTGTACGAGCAGTACTTC TRBJ2-7 . . TRBV2
CASSQGQKAFF TGTGCCAGCAGCCAAGGCCAGAAAGCTTTCTTT TRBJ1-1 . . TRBV3-1/TRBV3-2
CASSYSSGGGRLFF TGTGCCAGCAGTTACTCGTCCGGCGGGGGACGCTTATTCTTT TRBJ1-1 . . TRBV6-5
CASSRRQGGVDEQFF TGTGCCAGCAGCCGTCGACAGGGGGGGGTTGATGAGCAGTTCTTC TRBJ2-1 TRBD1 . TRBV7-2
CSAEGQANTGELFF TGCAGCGCTGAAGGTCAGGCGAACACCGGGGAGCTGTTTTTT TRBJ2-2 . . TRBV29-1
CASSSIGQGSTEAFF TGTGCCAGCAGCTCGATAGGACAGGGAAGCACTGAAGCTTTCTTT TRBJ1-1 TRBD1 . TRBV11-3
CASGGGETQYF TGTGCCAGCGGGGGAGGCGAGACCCAGTACTTC TRBJ2-5 . few TRBV11-2
CASSLSGTANYEQYF TGTGCCAGCAGCCTTAGCGGGACAGCCAACTACGAGCAGTACTTC TRBJ2-7 . . TRBV11-2
CASSLKGLGTEAFF TGCGCCAGCAGCTTAAAGGGGCTGGGCACTGAAGCTTTCTTT TRBJ1-1 . . TRBV5-1
CASSLTWYRGIKNF TGCGCCAGCAGCTTAACTTGGTACAGGGGAATAAAGAACTTC TRBJ2-4 TRBD1 . TRBV5-1
CASSLGSGNQPQHF TGCGCCAGCAGCTTGGGGTCGGGAAATCAGCCCCAGCATTTT TRBJ1-5 . . TRBV5-1
CASSYPAGTGFMNTEAFF TGTGCCAGCAGTTATCCAGCCGGGACAGGCTTCATGAACACTGAAGCTTTCTTT TRBJ1-1 TRBD1 once TRBV6-2/TRBV6-3
CASSQWGREKADTQYF TGCGCCAGCAGCCAATGGGGGCGGGAGAAGGCAGATACGCAGTATTTT TRBJ2-3 . . TRBV4-1
CASSVAGTDQETQYF TGTGCCAGCAGCGTAGCCGGGACAGACCAAGAGACCCAGTACTTC TRBJ2-5 TRBD1 . TRBV7-7
CASTPLYYGYTF TGTGCCAGCACCCCTCTTTACTATGGCTACACCTTC TRBJ1-2 . . TRBV2
CASSPTAAGNTIYF TGTGCCAGCAGCCCCACAGCTGCTGGAAACACCATATATTTT TRBJ1-3 . . TRBV7-9